This T cell receptor (beta chain) is from a study of CD4+ T cells in melanoma. Findings and limits, study-wide: In melanoma, neoantigen-specific CD4+ T cells reportedly differed in differentiation state. CD8+ T cell, macrophage and B cell function reportedly correlated with neoantigen-specific CD4+ T cells.

To note about this clone: Its antigen is unknown.

This CDR3 contains 14 residues. V lost 8 bases, J lost 4 bases, and 14 bases lay in between. In germline, CDR1 is LNHDA, CDR2 SQIVND (reference sequence). The data were produced by immunoSEQ multiplex PCR, yet TCRdb's version contains in-frame clones alone and is incomplete. The sample shows roughly 20,000 clones, around 79% of them seen only once. This chain links TRBV19 with TRBJ2-2; D not certain. The sequence derives from a human donor with melanoma. The sequencing sample was made of cells from a culture (not recorded whether cultured in vitro). The chain's CDR3 is CASLGPYFTGELFF. In nucleotides, the CDR3 is TGTGCCAGTCTTGGACCCTACTTCACCGGGGAGCTGTTTTTT.